Presented here are 20 T cell receptor beta chains from one specimen sequenced in a study of cytomegalovirus exposure and HLA in healthy donors. 13 Jbeta primers and 60 Vbeta primers were used for the PCR. The method was immunoSEQ multiplex PCR; TCRdb's version includes in-frame clones alone and lacks a portion of them. The sample shows tens of thousands of clones, around 82% of them seen only once. The sample consisted of PBMCs. The source of these receptors is a male donor in good health and CMV-seronegative.

The rearrangement uses TRBV7-2 and TRBJ2-5; 10 nucleotides line up with TRBD2. Per germline, CDR1 SGHTA and CDR2 FQGNSA. V was clipped by 2 bases and J by 3 bases; unmatched bases: 6. This CDR3 region has 16 residues. CDR3 sequence: CASSLRLAGAEETQYF. The CDR3 DNA reads TGTGCCAGCAGCTTAAGGCTAGCGGGGGCCGAAGAGACCCAGTACTTC. Together with reference TRBV7-2 and TRBJ2-5, the CDR3 gives the full variable domain: GAGVSQSPSNKVTEKGKDVELRCDPISGHTALYWYRQSLGQGLEFLIYFQGNSAPDKSGLPSDRFSAERTGGSVSTLTIQRTQQEDSAVYLCASSLRLAGAEETQYFGPGTRLLVL.

The rearrangement links TRBV2 to TRBJ1-1, with D maybe TRBD1 (5 bases). This CDR3 is built from 13 residues. Germline CDR1 and CDR2: SNHLY and FYNNEI. V was trimmed by 6 bases and J by 1 base, leaving 9 bases between them. For the CDR3, the DNA is TGTGCCAGCAGGGTGGACACGAACACTGAAGCTTTCTTT. Its protein product is CASRVDTNTEAFF.

This clone was seen a few times. The V and J genes are TRBV30 and TRBJ1-1; TRBD1 agrees at 10 bases. Germline lookup yields CDR1 GTSNPN and CDR2 SVGIG (reference sequence). After removal of 8 bases from V and 4 bases from J, the junction contained 4 bases not matched to a gene. This CDR3 region has 12 residues. CDR3 sequence (DNA): TGTGCCGGGGACAGGGGTTCCACTGAAGCTTTCTTT. Its protein is CAGDRGSTEAFF.

V is TRBV20-1 and J is TRBJ2-7; possible D gene TRBD1, 5 bases. The CDR3 runs 11 residues. V was clipped by 4 bases and J by 3 bases, with 7 bases between them. The germline V gene has CDR1 DFQATT and CDR2 SNEGSKA (reference sequence). The CDR3 nucleotides are TGCAGTGCTACCAGGGACTACGAGCAGTACTTC. It yields the protein CSATRDYEQYF.

Only one count was recorded for this clone. This chain connects TRBV7-9 to TRBJ1-1; 8 nucleotides align to TRBD1. This CDR3 is built from 15 residues. The ends lost 3 bases at V and 2 bases at J; junction bases unmatched: 5. Germline loops: CDR1 SEHNR, CDR2 FQNEAQ (reference sequence). CDR3 bases: TGTGCCAGCAGCTTCAGGGGGCAGGGAAACACTGAAGCTTTCTTT. It yields the protein CASSFRGQGNTEAFF.

The genes are TRBV6-1 and TRBJ1-1, with 11 bases fitting TRBD1. Trimming cost V 6 bases and J 6 bases; bases outside gene matches: 6. CDR3 length: 14 amino acids. From germline, CDR1 is MNHNS and CDR2 SASEGT. The CDR3 loop is CASRGGTGGAEAFF. For the CDR3, the DNA is TGTGCCAGCAGGGGGGGGACAGGGGGGGCTGAAGCTTTCTTT.

The J gene is TRBJ2-7, the V gene TRBV19; D is perhaps TRBD2 (5 bases). V was cut by 3 bases and J by 5 bases, with 11 bases left in between. The germline CDR1 and CDR2 sequences are LNHDA and SQIVND (reference sequence). This CDR3 comprises 13 residues. CDR3 protein: CASSMVEGDEQYF. The CDR3 nucleotides are TGTGCCAGTAGTATGGTAGAGGGTGACGAGCAGTACTTC.

The sample holds a few counts of this clone. This chain joins TRBV4-3 and TRBJ1-1; D is undetermined. Germline CDR1 reads LGHNA; CDR2 reads YSLEER. With 1 base removed from V and 1 base from J, the gap between germline ends came to 10 bases. The CDR3 covers 15 residues. CDR3 residues: CASSQGRAGNTEAFF. The CDR3 DNA reads as TGCGCCAGCAGCCAAGGGAGGGCGGGGAACACTGAAGCTTTCTTT.

This clone was observed once. Other DNA sequences in the same sample also yield this CDR3. This chain links TRBV7-9 with TRBJ1-1, with D perhaps TRBD1 (5 bases). From germline, CDR1 is SEHNR and CDR2 FQNEAQ (reference sequence). CDR3 length: 12 amino acids. V was shortened by 2 bases and J by 5 bases, with 6 bases between the two germline ends. Here the CDR3 reads CASSLRGTEAFF. CDR3 sequence (DNA): TGTGCCAGCAGCTTAAGGGGTACTGAAGCTTTCTTT.

This sequence joins TRBV7-8 and TRBJ1-2, with unresolved D. CDR1 and CDR2 from the germline V gene are SGHVS and FQNEAQ. Trimming shortened V by 1 base and J by 4 bases, and 13 bases separated the two germline ends. The CDR3 has 15 amino acids. DNA of the CDR3: TGTGCCAGCAGCTTAGAACAGCCGCAAGTCTATGGCTACACCTTC. It specifies CASSLEQPQVYGYTF.

This clone appeared once. The chain uses TRBV5-5 and TRBJ2-7; TRBD1 matches at 7 bases. The CDR3 length is 14 residues. Germline V gene sequence: CDR1 SGHKS, CDR2 YYEKEE (reference sequence). The V and J ends lost 0 bases and 3 bases, in that order; junction bases with no gene match: 3. In DNA form, the CDR3 reads TGTGCCAGCAGCTTGGATGCAGGGGGCTACGAGCAGTACTTC. Amino acid sequence: CASSLDAGGYEQYF.

In this sample, this clone turned up once. V gene TRBV15 combines with J gene TRBJ1-4, with D possibly matching TRBD1 (5 bases). V lost 0 bases to trimming and J lost 5 bases, with 13 bases between them. The germline gives CDR1 LNHNV, CDR2 YYDKDF (reference sequence). The CDR3 extends over 16 amino acids. In DNA, the CDR3 is TGTGCCACCAGCAGAGATGCCCTCAGGGCGAATGAAAAACTGTTTTTT. It specifies CATSRDALRANEKLFF.

The chain couples TRBV7-2 to TRBJ2-2, with D unresolved. Germline CDR1 and CDR2: SGHTA and FQGNSA. This CDR3 spans 14 amino acids. V was cut by 5 bases and J by 1 base, with 8 bases left in between. The CDR3 loop is CASSLMRNTGELFF. Written as DNA, the CDR3 is TGTGCCAGCAGCCTAATGAGGAACACCGGGGAGCTGTTTTTT.

This clone was counted a few times. V is TRBV7-9 and J is TRBJ2-2; 7 bases align to TRBD1. In germline, CDR1 is SEHNR, CDR2 FQNEAQ (reference sequence). Trimming removed 2 bases from V and 3 bases from J; junction bases left unmatched: 3. The CDR3 spans 15 residues. The CDR3 nucleotides are TGTGCCAGCAGCTTACTTACAGGGGACACCGGGGAGCTGTTTTTT. Protein sequence: CASSLLTGDTGELFF.

The V call is TRBV5-5, the J call TRBJ1-5; D gene uncertain. CDR1 and CDR2 (germline): SGHKS, YYEKEE (reference sequence). CDR3 size: 16 residues. Between the trimmed V and J ends, which lost 0 bases and 7 bases, there was a span of 17 bases. The CDR3 loop is CASSLAAVAGGQPQHF. For the CDR3, the DNA is TGTGCCAGCAGCTTGGCCGCAGTGGCGGGAGGACAGCCCCAGCATTTT.

This clone occurred once. The gene calls are TRBV15 and TRBJ2-1; 15 bases line up with TRBD2. CDR3 length: 17 residues. Per the germline V gene, CDR1 is LNHNV and CDR2 is YYDKDF (reference sequence). J was trimmed by 4 bases and V by 1 base; bases with no gene match: 2. CDR3 amino acids: CATSRGGTSGGYNEQFF. DNA for the CDR3: TGTGCCACCAGCAGAGGAGGGACTAGCGGGGGGTACAATGAGCAGTTCTTC.

V is TRBV5-1 and J is TRBJ1-4, with D possibly being TRBD1 (5 bases). From germline, CDR1 is SGHRS and CDR2 YFSETQ. CDR3 length: 16 amino acids. The ends were cut back, 4 bases at V and 0 bases at J, with 13 bases in the middle. CDR3 region: CASSLDRLATNEKLFF. DNA of the CDR3: TGCGCCAGCAGCCTCGACAGACTTGCAACTAATGAAAAACTGTTTTTT.

This chain connects TRBV7-9 to TRBJ1-1; D is unclear. Germline V gives CDR1 SEHNR, CDR2 FQNEAQ (reference sequence). The V gene lost 2 bases and the J gene lost 1 base, with 20 bases spanning the gap. This CDR3 spans 18 amino acids. This CDR3 is CASSLSAVSLRGNTEAFF. For the CDR3, the DNA is TGTGCCAGCAGCTTAAGCGCCGTGTCTCTACGTGGGAACACTGAAGCTTTCTTT.

V usage is TRBV4-2 and J usage is TRBJ1-2, with a possible D match to TRBD1 (5 bases). CDR1 LGHNA and CDR2 YNFKEQ come from the germline V gene. V was shortened by 3 bases and J by 3 bases, with 11 bases between the two germline ends. The length of the CDR3 is 14 residues. The chain's CDR3 is CASSQDIMYYGYTF. For the CDR3, the DNA is TGTGCCAGCAGCCAGGACATCATGTACTATGGCTACACCTTC.

The rearrangement links TRBV7-9 to TRBJ2-7; D uncertain. From germline, CDR1 is SEHNR and CDR2 FQNEAQ (reference sequence). V lost 5 bases and J lost 1, with 15 bases in between. This CDR3 is built from 15 residues. CDR3 amino acids: CASSLSRGLSYEQYF. The DNA for the CDR3 is TGTGCCAGCAGCCTATCTCGTGGGCTTTCCTACGAGCAGTACTTC.